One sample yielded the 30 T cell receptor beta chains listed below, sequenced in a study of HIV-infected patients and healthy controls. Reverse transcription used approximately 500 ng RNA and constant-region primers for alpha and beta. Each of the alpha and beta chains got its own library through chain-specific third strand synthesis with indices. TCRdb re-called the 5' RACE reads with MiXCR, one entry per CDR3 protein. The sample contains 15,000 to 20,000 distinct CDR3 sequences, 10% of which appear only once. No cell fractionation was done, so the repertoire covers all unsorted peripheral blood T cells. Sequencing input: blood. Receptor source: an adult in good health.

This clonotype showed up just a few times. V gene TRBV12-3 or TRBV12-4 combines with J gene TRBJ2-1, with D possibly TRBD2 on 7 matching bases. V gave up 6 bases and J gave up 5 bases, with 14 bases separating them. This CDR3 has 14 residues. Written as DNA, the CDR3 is TGTGCCAGCAGCGTAGGGGGGGGGGACAATGAGCAGTTCTTC. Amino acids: CASSVGGGDNEQFF.

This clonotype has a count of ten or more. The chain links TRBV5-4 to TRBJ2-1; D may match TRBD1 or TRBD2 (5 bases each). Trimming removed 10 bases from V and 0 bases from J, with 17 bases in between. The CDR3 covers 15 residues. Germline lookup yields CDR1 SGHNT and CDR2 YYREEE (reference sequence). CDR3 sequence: CAGKGTESSYNEQFF. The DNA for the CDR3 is TGTGCCGGAAAGGGGACGGAAAGCTCCTACAATGAGCAGTTCTTC.

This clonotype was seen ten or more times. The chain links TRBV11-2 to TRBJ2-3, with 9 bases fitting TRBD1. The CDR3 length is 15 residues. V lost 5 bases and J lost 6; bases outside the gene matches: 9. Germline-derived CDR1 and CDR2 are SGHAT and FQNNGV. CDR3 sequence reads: CASSRTGALKDTQYF. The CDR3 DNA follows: TGTGCCAGCAGCCGGACAGGGGCCCTAAAGGATACGCAGTATTTT.

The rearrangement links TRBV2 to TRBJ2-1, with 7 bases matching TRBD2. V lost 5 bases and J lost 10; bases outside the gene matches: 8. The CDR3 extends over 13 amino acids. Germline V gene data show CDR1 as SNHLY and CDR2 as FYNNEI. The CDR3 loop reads CASSPRTSYEQFF. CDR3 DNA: TGTGCCAGCAGTCCCCGGACTAGTTACGAGCAGTTCTTC.

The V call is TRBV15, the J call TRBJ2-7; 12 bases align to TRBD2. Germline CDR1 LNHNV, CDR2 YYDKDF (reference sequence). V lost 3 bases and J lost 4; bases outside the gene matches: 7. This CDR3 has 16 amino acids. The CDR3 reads CATSSWTSGAGYEQYF. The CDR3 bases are TGTGCCACCAGCAGTTGGACTAGCGGGGCGGGGTACGAGCAGTACTTC.

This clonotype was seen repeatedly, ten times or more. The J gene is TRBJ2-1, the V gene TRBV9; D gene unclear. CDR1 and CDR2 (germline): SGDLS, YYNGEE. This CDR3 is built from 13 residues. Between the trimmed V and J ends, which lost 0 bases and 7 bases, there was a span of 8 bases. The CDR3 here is CASSVGVGNEQFF. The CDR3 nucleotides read TGTGCCAGCAGCGTAGGGGTTGGTAATGAGCAGTTCTTC.

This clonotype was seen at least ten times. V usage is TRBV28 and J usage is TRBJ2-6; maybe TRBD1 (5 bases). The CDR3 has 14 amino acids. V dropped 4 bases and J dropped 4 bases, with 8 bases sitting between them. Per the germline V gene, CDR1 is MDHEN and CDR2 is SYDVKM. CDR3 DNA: TGTGCCAGCAGTTCAGGGTACGGGGCCAACGTCCTGACTTTC. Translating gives CASSSGYGANVLTF.

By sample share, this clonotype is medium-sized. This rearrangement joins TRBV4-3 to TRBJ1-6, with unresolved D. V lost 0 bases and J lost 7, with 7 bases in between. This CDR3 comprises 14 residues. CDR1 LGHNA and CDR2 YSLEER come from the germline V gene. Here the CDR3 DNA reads TGCGCCAGCAGCCAAGATCAAGAGAATTCACCCCTCCACTTT. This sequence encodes CASSQDQENSPLHF.

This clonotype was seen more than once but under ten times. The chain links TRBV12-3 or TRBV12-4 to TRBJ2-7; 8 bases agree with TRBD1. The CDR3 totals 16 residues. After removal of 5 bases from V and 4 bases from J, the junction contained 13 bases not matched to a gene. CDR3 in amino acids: CASSPAARTGSYEQYF. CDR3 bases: TGTGCCAGCAGTCCCGCCGCCCGGACAGGGAGTTACGAGCAGTACTTC.

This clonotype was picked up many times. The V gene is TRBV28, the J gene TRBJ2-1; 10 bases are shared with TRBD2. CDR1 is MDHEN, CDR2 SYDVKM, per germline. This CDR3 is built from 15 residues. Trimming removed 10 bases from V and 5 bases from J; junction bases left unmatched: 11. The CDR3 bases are TGTGCCATCAGGACGGGAGCGGGAGGGAACAATGAGCAGTTCTTC. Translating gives CAIRTGAGGNNEQFF.

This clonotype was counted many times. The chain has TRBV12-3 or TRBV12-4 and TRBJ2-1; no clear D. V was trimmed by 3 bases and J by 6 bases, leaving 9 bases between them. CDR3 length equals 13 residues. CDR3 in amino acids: CASSLLGGNEQFF. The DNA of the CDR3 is TGTGCCAGCAGTTTGCTGGGTGGCAATGAGCAGTTCTTC.

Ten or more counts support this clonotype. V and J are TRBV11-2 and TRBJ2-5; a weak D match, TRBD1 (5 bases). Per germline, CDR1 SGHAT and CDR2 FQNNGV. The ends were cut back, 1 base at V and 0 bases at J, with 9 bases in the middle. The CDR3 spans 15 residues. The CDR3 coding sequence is TGTGCCAGCAGCTTAGTAGCAGGGAACCAAGAGACCCAGTACTTC. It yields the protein CASSLVAGNQETQYF.

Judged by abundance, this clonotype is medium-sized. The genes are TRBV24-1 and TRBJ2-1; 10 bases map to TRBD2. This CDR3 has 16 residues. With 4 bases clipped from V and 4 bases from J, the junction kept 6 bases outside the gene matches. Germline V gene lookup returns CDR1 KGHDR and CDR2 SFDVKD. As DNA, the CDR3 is TGTGCCACCAGTGACTCGGGACTAGCGCCGTACAATGAGCAGTTCTTC. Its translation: CATSDSGLAPYNEQFF.

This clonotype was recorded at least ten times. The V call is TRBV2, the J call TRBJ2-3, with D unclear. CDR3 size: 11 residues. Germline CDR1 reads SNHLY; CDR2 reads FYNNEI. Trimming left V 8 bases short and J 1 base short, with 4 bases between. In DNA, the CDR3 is TGTGCCAGCGGGGGCACAGATACGCAGTATTTT. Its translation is CASGGTDTQYF.

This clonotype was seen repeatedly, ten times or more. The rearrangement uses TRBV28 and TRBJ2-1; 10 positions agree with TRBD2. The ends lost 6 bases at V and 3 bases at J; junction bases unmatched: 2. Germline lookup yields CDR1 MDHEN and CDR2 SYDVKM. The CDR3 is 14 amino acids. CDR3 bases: TGTGCCAGCAGCATAGCGGGAGGCTACAATGAGCAGTTCTTC. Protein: CASSIAGGYNEQFF. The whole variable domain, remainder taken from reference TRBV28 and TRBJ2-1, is DVKVTQSSRYLVKRTGEKVFLECVQDMDHENMFWYRQDPGLGLRLIYFSYDVKMKEKGDIPEGYSVSREKKERFSLILESASTNQTSMYLCASSIAGGYNEQFFGPGTRLTVL.

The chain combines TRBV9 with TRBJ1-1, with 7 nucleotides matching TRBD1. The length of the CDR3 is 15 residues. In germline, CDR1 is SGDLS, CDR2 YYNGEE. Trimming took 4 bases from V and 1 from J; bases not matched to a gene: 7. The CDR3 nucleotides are TGTGCCAGCAGCCCGCGACAGGGTCAGAACACTGAAGCTTTCTTT. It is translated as CASSPRQGQNTEAFF.

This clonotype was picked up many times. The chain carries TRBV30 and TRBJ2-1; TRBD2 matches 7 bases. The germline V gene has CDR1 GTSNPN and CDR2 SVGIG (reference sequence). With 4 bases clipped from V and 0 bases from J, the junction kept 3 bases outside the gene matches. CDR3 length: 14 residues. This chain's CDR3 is CAWTRDYSYNEQFF. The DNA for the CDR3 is TGTGCCTGGACCAGGGACTACTCCTACAATGAGCAGTTCTTC.

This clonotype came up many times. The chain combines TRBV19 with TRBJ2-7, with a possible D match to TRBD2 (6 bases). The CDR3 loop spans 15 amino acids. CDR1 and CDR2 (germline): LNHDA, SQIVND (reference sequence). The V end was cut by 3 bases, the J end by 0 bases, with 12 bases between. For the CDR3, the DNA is TGTGCCAGTAGTATCGGGACTGGGGTCTCCTACGAGCAGTACTTC. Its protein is CASSIGTGVSYEQYF.

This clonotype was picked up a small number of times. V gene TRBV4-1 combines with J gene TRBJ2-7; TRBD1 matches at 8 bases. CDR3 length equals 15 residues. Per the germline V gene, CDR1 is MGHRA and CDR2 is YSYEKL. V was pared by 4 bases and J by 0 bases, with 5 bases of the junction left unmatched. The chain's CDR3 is CASSPGQASSYEQYF. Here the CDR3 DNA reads TGCGCCAGCAGCCCGGGACAGGCAAGCTCCTACGAGCAGTACTTC.

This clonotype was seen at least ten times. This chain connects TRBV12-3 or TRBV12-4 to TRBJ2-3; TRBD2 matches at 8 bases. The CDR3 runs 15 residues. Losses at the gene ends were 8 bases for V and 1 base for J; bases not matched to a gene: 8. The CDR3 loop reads CASEGPAGGTDTQYF. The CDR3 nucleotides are TGTGCCAGCGAAGGGCCAGCGGGAGGCACAGATACGCAGTATTTT.

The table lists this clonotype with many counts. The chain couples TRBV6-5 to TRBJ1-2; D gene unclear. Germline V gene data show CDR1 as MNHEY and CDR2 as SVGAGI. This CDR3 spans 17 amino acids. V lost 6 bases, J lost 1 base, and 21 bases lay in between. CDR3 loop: CASSLGPWEGFNYGYTF. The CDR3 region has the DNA TGTGCCAGCAGCTTAGGCCCTTGGGAAGGCTTTAACTATGGCTACACCTTC.

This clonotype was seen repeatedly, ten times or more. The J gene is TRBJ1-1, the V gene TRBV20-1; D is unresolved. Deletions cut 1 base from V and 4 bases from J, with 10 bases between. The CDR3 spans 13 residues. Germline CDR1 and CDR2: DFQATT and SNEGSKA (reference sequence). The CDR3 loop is CSARALRATEAFF. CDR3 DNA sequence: TGCAGTGCTAGAGCACTTCGAGCCACTGAAGCTTTCTTT.

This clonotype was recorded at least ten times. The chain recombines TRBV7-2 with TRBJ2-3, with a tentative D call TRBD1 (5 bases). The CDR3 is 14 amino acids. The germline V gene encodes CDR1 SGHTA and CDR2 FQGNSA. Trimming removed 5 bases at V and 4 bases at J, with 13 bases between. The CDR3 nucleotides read TGTGCCAGCAGCCTCGAATGGGGCCCAGATACGCAGTATTTT. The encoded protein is CASSLEWGPDTQYF. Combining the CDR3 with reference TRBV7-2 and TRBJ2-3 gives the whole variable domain GAGVSQSPSNKVTEKGKDVELRCDPISGHTALYWYRQSLGQGLEFLIYFQGNSAPDKSGLPSDRFSAERTGGSVSTLTIQRTQQEDSAVYLCASSLEWGPDTQYFGPGTRLTVL.

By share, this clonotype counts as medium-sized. CDR3 in DNA: TGCAGCGTTGATCGTAGCGGGATCACAGATACGCAGTATTTT. Its protein product is CSVDRSGITDTQYF. The rearrangement links TRBV29-1 to TRBJ2-3; 8 nucleotides line up with TRBD2. This CDR3 has 14 amino acids. V shed 3 bases, J shed 2 bases, and the junction held 4 bases outside the gene matches. The germline gives CDR1 SQVTM, CDR2 ANQGSEA.

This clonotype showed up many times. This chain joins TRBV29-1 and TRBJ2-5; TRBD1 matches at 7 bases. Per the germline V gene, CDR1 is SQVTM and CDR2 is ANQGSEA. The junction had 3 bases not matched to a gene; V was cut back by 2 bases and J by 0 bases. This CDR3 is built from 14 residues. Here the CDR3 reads CSVEPGGHQETQYF. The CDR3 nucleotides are TGCAGCGTTGAACCAGGGGGACACCAAGAGACCCAGTACTTC.

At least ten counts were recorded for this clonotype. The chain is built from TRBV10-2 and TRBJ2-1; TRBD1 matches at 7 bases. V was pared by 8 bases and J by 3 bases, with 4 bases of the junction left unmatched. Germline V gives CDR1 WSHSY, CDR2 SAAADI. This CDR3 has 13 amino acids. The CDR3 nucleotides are TGCGCCAGCGGGGGACAGATCTACAATGAGCAGTTCTTC. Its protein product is CASGGQIYNEQFF.

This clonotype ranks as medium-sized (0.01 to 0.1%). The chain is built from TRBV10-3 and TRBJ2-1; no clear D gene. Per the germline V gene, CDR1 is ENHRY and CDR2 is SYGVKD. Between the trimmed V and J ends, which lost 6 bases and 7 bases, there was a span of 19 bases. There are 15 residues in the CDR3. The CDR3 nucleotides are TGTGCCATCAGGAGAGCTGCCGAAATTAATAATGAGCAGTTCTTC. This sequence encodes CAIRRAAEINNEQFF.

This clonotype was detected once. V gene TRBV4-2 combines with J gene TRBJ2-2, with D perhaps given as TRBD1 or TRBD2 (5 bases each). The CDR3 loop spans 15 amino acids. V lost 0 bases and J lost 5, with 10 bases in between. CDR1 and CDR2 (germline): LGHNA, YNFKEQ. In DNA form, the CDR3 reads TGTGCCAGCAGCCAAGAAGGGACGGAGACCGGGGAGCTGTTTTTT. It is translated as CASSQEGTETGELFF.

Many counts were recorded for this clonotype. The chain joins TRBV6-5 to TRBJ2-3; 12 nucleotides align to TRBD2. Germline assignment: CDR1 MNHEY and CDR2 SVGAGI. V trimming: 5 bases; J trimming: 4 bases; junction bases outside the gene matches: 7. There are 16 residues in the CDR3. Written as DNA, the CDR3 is TGTGCCAGCAGTAAGACTAGCGGGAGTGGGGCAGATACGCAGTATTTT. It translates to CASSKTSGSGADTQYF.

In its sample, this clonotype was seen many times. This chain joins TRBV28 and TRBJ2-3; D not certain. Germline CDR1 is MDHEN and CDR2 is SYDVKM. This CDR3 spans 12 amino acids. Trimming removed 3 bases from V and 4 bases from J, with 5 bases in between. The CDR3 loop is CASSFRPDTQYF. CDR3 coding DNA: TGTGCCAGCAGTTTTCGTCCAGATACGCAGTATTTT.